This T cell receptor (beta chain) comes out of a study of blood T cells in healthy people across ages. Looked up from germline, CDR1 is LGHNA and CDR2 is YSLEER. Trimming cost V 2 bases and J 0 bases, with 16 bases left between them. CDR3 length equals 17 residues. In this sample, this clonotype turned up many times. Antigen specificity is unknown. Study-level points and caveats: Across samples, TCR beta diversity tracked strongly with naive T cell percentage.

A second about 6 to 12 cycle PCR used barcoded and J-beta primers. Each CDR3 protein is one row after TCRdb ran MiXCR on the 5' RACE reads. The table has more than 900,000 distinct CDR3 sequences, around 29% seen once. These data also featured in a second study, about T cells of mothers and their children.

This receptor was identified in a woman aged 40 to 50 in good health. This chain joins TRBV4-3 and TRBJ1-2, with D perhaps TRBD1 (5 bases). Sequencing was carried out using blood. The CDR3: CASSQPNPGLPNYGYTF. The CDR3 coding sequence is TGCGCCAGCAGCCAACCTAACCCAGGGTTGCCTAACTATGGCTACACCTTC.